A single sample gave rise to the 23 T cell receptor beta chains below, sequenced in a study of T-cell reconstitution after alpha-beta-depleted transplantation in children. The library targeted TCRbeta and was prepared with unique molecular identifiers. MiXCR, run by TCRdb on the PCR reads, gives a single entry per CDR3 protein. This sample has approximately 350,000 distinct CDR3 sequences, with 13% found just once. This material consisted of PBMCs, taken from the stem cell graft. All receptors derive from a human donor who donated a stem cell graft to a child with Fanconi anemia.

This clonotype was seen ten or more times. The chain links TRBV6-6 to TRBJ2-7; D possibly corresponds to TRBD1 (5 bases). Germline CDR1 reads MNHNY; CDR2 reads SVGAGI (reference sequence). The V and J ends lost 4 bases and 3 bases respectively, with 7 bases between them. CDR3 length: 12 residues. CDR3: CASSSQGYEQYV. Here the CDR3 DNA reads TGTGCCAGCAGTTCTCAGGGCTACGAGCAGTACGTC.

This clonotype was counted at least ten times. The V call is TRBV6-2 or TRBV6-3, the J call TRBJ2-7; D possibly corresponds to TRBD1 (6 bases). Germline values: CDR1 MNHEY, CDR2 SVGEGT. Trimming stripped 4 bases from V and 2 bases from J, with 9 bases between. The length of the CDR3 is 13 residues. The CDR3 loop is CASSWDKAYEQYF. The CDR3 DNA follows: TGTGCCAGCAGTTGGGACAAAGCCTACGAGCAGTACTTC.

This chain joins TRBV24-1 and TRBJ1-5; D is unresolved. The germline CDR1 and CDR2 sequences are KGHDR and SFDVKD. Between the trimmed V and J ends, which lost 4 bases and 4 bases, there was a span of 4 bases. The length of the CDR3 is 12 residues. CDR3 protein: CATSDWNQPQHF. CDR3 nucleotides: TGTGCCACCAGTGACTGGAATCAGCCCCAGCATTTT.

This clonotype showed up many times. V gene TRBV10-3 combines with J gene TRBJ2-1, with 9 bases aligning to TRBD2. The germline gives CDR1 ENHRY, CDR2 SYGVKD. The ends lost 8 bases at V and 5 bases at J; junction bases unmatched: 4. This CDR3 comprises 13 residues. CDR3 amino acids: CAIGASGNNEQFF. The CDR3 coding sequence is TGTGCCATCGGCGCTAGCGGGAACAATGAGCAGTTCTTC.

This clonotype was seen repeatedly, ten times or more. The genes are TRBV12-3 or TRBV12-4 and TRBJ2-5; D not certain. This CDR3 has 14 residues. The germline V and J ends were trimmed by 6 bases and 5 bases, with 16 bases remaining between them. Here the CDR3 DNA reads TGTGCCAGCAGCCAGGACGGGCTAGTCGAGACCCAGTACTTC. Protein sequence: CASSQDGLVETQYF.

This clonotype was seen only once. The chain couples TRBV5-5 to TRBJ2-2, with 8 bases aligning to TRBD1. V lost 1 base to trimming and J lost 5 bases; unmatched junction nucleotides: 4. Germline assignment: CDR1 SGHKS and CDR2 YYEKEE (reference sequence). The length of the CDR3 is 15 residues. The CDR3 DNA reads as TGTGCCAGCAGCTTGATGCAGGGGGCTACCGGGGAGCTGTTTTTT. It codes for CASSLMQGATGELFF.

In its sample, this clonotype was seen many times. The rearrangement uses TRBV29-1 and TRBJ2-7; TRBD2 might be the D (6 bases). CDR3 length equals 15 residues. Per germline, CDR1 SQVTM and CDR2 ANQGSEA. Trimming removed 6 bases at V and 3 bases at J, with 21 bases between. The chain's CDR3 is CSVQAGQGSLYEQYF. The CDR3 coding sequence is TGCAGCGTCCAAGCGGGTCAGGGCTCCCTCTACGAGCAGTACTTC.

The chain is built from TRBV2 and TRBJ2-6; 11 bases are shared with TRBD1. In germline, CDR1 is SNHLY, CDR2 FYNNEI. J was trimmed by 2 bases and V by 6 bases; bases with no gene match: 15. The CDR3 covers 20 residues. Written as DNA, the CDR3 is TGTGCCAGCAGCGCTGGATACTCCGGGACAGGGGGTGCTGGGGCCAACGTCCTGACTTTC. Translated: CASSAGYSGTGGAGANVLTF.

This clonotype was detected only a few times. V usage is TRBV11-2 and J usage is TRBJ2-3, with D unclear. Germline CDR1 reads SGHAT; CDR2 reads FQNNGV. V was trimmed by 1 base and J by 1 base, leaving 12 bases between them. The CDR3 has 16 amino acids. CDR3 DNA sequence: TGTGCCAGCAGCTTAGTACTTTGGGGTCGCACAGATACGCAGTATTTT. Amino acids: CASSLVLWGRTDTQYF.

Many counts were recorded for this clonotype. The V and J genes are TRBV27 and TRBJ1-6, with TRBD1 identical over 12 bases. The CDR3 covers 15 residues. The J segment lost 8 bases and the V segment lost 6 bases, leaving 5 bases of the junction unmatched. CDR1 is MNHEY and CDR2 is SMNVEV in the germline V gene (reference sequence). The CDR3 sequence is CASRPGTGGDSPLHF. The CDR3 DNA reads TGTGCCAGCAGGCCCGGGACAGGGGGCGATTCACCCCTCCACTTT.

J is TRBJ2-2 and V is TRBV12-3 or TRBV12-4; no clear D gene. V gave up 0 bases and J gave up 7 bases, with 6 bases separating them. The CDR3 loop spans 13 amino acids. The chain's CDR3 is CASSLAGHGELFF. CDR3 in DNA: TGTGCCAGCAGTTTAGCAGGGCACGGGGAGCTGTTTTTT.

This clonotype showed up many times. This chain links TRBV20-1 with TRBJ2-1, with 12 nucleotides matching TRBD2. Germline CDR1 DFQATT, CDR2 SNEGSKA (reference sequence). Trimming at V came to 5 bases and at J to 4 bases, leaving 6 bases not matched to a gene. This CDR3 has 15 residues. CDR3 amino acids: CSAEGGLAGYNEQFF. CDR3 coding DNA: TGCAGTGCTGAGGGTGGACTAGCGGGGTACAATGAGCAGTTCTTC.

In its sample, this clonotype was seen a few times. V usage is TRBV12-3 or TRBV12-4 and J usage is TRBJ2-5; D is perhaps TRBD2 (7 bases). With 2 bases removed from V and 7 bases from J, the gap between germline ends came to 11 bases. This CDR3 has 13 amino acids. CDR3 sequence reads: CASSLRGGGTQYF. CDR3 DNA: TGTGCCAGCAGTTTAAGGGGGGGAGGGACCCAGTACTTC.

This chain joins TRBV4-3 and TRBJ1-1, with unresolved D. Germline V CDR1 and CDR2: LGHNA, YSLEER. The V end was cut by 1 base, the J end by 3 bases, with 15 bases between. The length of the CDR3 is 16 residues. The CDR3 loop is CASSQGFALAHTEAFF. The CDR3 coding sequence is TGCGCCAGCAGCCAAGGGTTTGCGCTGGCGCACACTGAAGCTTTCTTT.

J is TRBJ1-1 and V is TRBV15; no reliable D call. The CDR3 length is 15 residues. CDR1 is LNHNV and CDR2 is YYDKDF in the germline V gene (reference sequence). V was trimmed by 2 bases and J by 2 bases, leaving 12 bases between them. The CDR3 sequence: CATSRYRTANTEAFF. The CDR3 nucleotides are TGTGCCACCAGCAGATACCGGACGGCTAACACTGAAGCTTTCTTT.

V gene TRBV5-1 combines with J gene TRBJ1-6; tentative D call: TRBD1 (5 bases). The CDR3 has 15 residues. CDR1 is SGHRS, CDR2 YFSETQ, per germline. V dropped 4 bases and J dropped 10 bases, with 18 bases sitting between them. The chain's CDR3 is CASSPGWGGESPLHF. For the CDR3, the DNA is TGCGCCAGCAGCCCTGGATGGGGGGGTGAATCACCCCTCCACTTT.

This clonotype was observed a few times. V and J are TRBV20-1 and TRBJ1-2; 10 bases map to TRBD1. The V and J ends lost 5 bases and 0 bases, in that order; junction bases with no gene match: 6. This CDR3 is 15 amino acids long. CDR1 is DFQATT and CDR2 is SNEGSKA in the germline V gene (reference sequence). CDR3 residues: CSAEKGQGANYGYTF. The CDR3 bases are TGCAGTGCTGAAAAAGGACAGGGGGCTAACTATGGCTACACCTTC.

The V gene is TRBV5-6, the J gene TRBJ1-1; possible D gene TRBD1, 5 bases. In germline, CDR1 is SGHDT, CDR2 YYEEEE. The V gene lost 5 bases and the J gene lost 5 bases, with 19 bases spanning the gap. The length of the CDR3 is 15 residues. Here the CDR3 DNA reads TGTGCCAGCAGTGAAGGGACTTTAAGTGTGACTGAAGCTTTCTTT. It specifies CASSEGTLSVTEAFF. The entire variable domain, with the rest obtained from reference TRBV5-6 and TRBJ1-1, is as follows: DAGVTQSPTHLIKTRGQQVTLRCSPKSGHDTVSWYQQALGQGPQFIFQYYEEEERQRGNFPDRFSGHQFPNYSSELNVNALLLGDSALYLCASSEGTLSVTEAFFGQGTRLTVV.

This clonotype was observed many times. Its ends do not fully match the called genes, so a read error is possible. The rearrangement uses TRBV12-3 or TRBV12-4 and TRBJ1-3; no definite D call. This CDR3 is built from 11 residues. CDR3 nucleotides: TGCGCCAGCAGCTTGGGAAACACCATATATTTT. Its protein product is CASSLGNTIYF.

This clonotype was found many times. The chain uses TRBV7-9 and TRBJ1-1; TRBD1 aligns across 7 bases. The J segment lost 4 bases and the V segment lost 3 bases, leaving 2 bases of the junction unmatched. CDR3 length: 13 residues. CDR1 is SEHNR, CDR2 FQNEAQ, per germline (reference sequence). CDR3 region: CASSFQGVTEAFF. DNA of the CDR3: TGTGCCAGCAGCTTCCAGGGGGTCACTGAAGCTTTCTTT.

This clonotype showed up just a few times. The J gene is TRBJ2-7, the V gene TRBV6-1; TRBD1 matches at 10 bases. Losses at the gene ends were 4 bases for V and 2 bases for J; bases not matched to a gene: 5. Germline-derived CDR1 and CDR2 are MNHNS and SASEGT. The length of the CDR3 is 15 residues. CDR3 nucleotide sequence: TGTGCCAGCAGTGGACCTGGGACAGGGGCCTACGAGCAGTACTTC. Its protein is CASSGPGTGAYEQYF.

This clonotype has at least ten counts. V and J are TRBV11-2 and TRBJ2-7; D unresolved. Looked up from germline, CDR1 is SGHAT and CDR2 is FQNNGV. Trimming pared 1 base from V and 5 bases from J, leaving 6 bases between. The CDR3 spans 12 residues. CDR3 DNA: TGTGCCAGCAGCTTAGTGGGGAACGAGCAGTACGTC. Its translation: CASSLVGNEQYV.

The genes are TRBV5-6 and TRBJ1-2; the D is unclear. V lost 1 base and J lost 2, with 18 bases in between. The CDR3 contains 17 residues. Germline CDR1 reads SGHDT; CDR2 reads YYEEEE. This CDR3 is CASSLQWGLEENYGYTF. The CDR3 bases are TGTGCCAGCAGCTTGCAGTGGGGATTGGAAGAAAACTATGGCTACACCTTC. The full variable domain, with the rest looked up from reference TRBV5-6 and TRBJ1-2, is DAGVTQSPTHLIKTRGQQVTLRCSPKSGHDTVSWYQQALGQGPQFIFQYYEEEERQRGNFPDRFSGHQFPNYSSELNVNALLLGDSALYLCASSLQWGLEENYGYTFGSGTRLTVV.